This TCR beta chain was documented in a study of blood T cell repertoires in COVID-19. Assay used: immunoSEQ multiplex PCR; TCRdb lists only in-frame clones, some missing. The table includes approximately 300,000 clones, 70% to 90% detected once. This clone appeared a single time. This CDR3 has 18 amino acids. Per the germline V gene, CDR1 is SNHLY and CDR2 is FYNNEI. The J segment lost 0 bases and the V segment lost 2 bases, leaving 7 bases of the junction unmatched. Adults between about 18 and 89 years of age took part from fewer than 30 US areas. Recovery meant two consecutive negative NP/OP PCR tests, professional clearance, or resolved symptoms.

This receptor was obtained from a woman aged 25 to 39 who had recovered from COVID-19. The rearrangement joins TRBV2 to TRBJ2-1; 10 bases are shared with TRBD2. Sample: PBMCs or T cells enriched from blood (not recorded which). For the CDR3, the DNA is TGTGCCAGCAGTGAAACGTTGAGGACTAGCGGCTCCTACAATGAGCAGTTCTTC. It is translated as CASSETLRTSGSYNEQFF.